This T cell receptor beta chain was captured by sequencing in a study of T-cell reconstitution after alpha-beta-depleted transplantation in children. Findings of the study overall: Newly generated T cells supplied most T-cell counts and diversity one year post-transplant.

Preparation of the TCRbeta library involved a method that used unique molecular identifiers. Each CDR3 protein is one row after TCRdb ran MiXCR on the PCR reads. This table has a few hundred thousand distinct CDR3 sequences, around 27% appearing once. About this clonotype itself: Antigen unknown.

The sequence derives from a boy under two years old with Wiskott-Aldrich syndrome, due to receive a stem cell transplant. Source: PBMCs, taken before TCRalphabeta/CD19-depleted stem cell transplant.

The CDR3 DNA is TGTGCCAGCAGCCACCCGACCCCCAGGTCTGAAGCTTTCTTT. Protein sequence: CASSHPTPRSEAFF. The chain is built from TRBV4-2 and TRBJ1-1, with unresolved D. The ends were cut back, 3 bases at V and 6 bases at J, with 14 bases in the middle. The germline V gene encodes CDR1 LGHNA and CDR2 YNFKEQ. The CDR3 contains 14 residues.